This T cell receptor (beta chain) was found in a study of T cell repertoires in ileal Crohn's disease. Per the germline V gene, CDR1 is SQVTM and CDR2 is ANQGSEA. The CDR3 sequence is 15 residues long. With 7 bases removed from V and 2 bases from J, the gap between germline ends came to 20 bases. Sequencing was performed with immunoSEQ multiplex PCR; in TCRdb, only in-frame clones are kept and a portion is missing. The sample yields approximately 29,000 clones, about 81% seen once. The study's findings and limits: Mucosal expansions were suggested to be mainly CD8 T cells.

As concerns this clone: Its antigen remains unknown.

This chain joins TRBV29-1 and TRBJ2-5, with a possible D match to TRBD1 (6 bases). The source material was ileal tissue. This sequence originates from an adult with Crohn's disease. The CDR3 DNA sequence: TGCAGCGCCCCCCCCGCCGGGACACGGCAAGAGACCCAGTACTTC. It codes for CSAPPAGTRQETQYF.